These 26 T cell receptor beta chains came from one sample sequenced in a study of shared clonotypes between healthy human individuals. The data were produced by immunoSEQ multiplex PCR, yet TCRdb's version contains in-frame clones alone and is incomplete. Of roughly 650,000 clones in the sample, roughly 96% were seen once. CD45RO-negative, CCR7-selected cells formed the naive CD8 fraction, which excluded terminally differentiated effector memory CD45RA+ cells. Material for sequencing was naive CD8+ T cells sorted from blood. These receptors were taken from a woman in her 30s in good health.

The chain joins TRBV5-4 to TRBJ2-2; 7 positions match TRBD2. Germline CDR1 is SGHNT and CDR2 is YYREEE (reference sequence). Trimming removed 1 base from V and 6 bases from J; junction bases left unmatched: 6. The CDR3 loop spans 15 amino acids. Here the CDR3 DNA reads TGTGCCAGCAGCTTGAAGGGAGGGCCCCCCGGGGAGCTGTTTTTT. Translation: CASSLKGGPPGELFF.

In nucleotides, the CDR3 is TGTGCCAGCAGTTTATCGCGCGGATTACCCTACGAGCAGTACTTC. Translated: CASSLSRGLPYEQYF. The chain joins TRBV27 to TRBJ2-7; no clear D. Germline V gives CDR1 MNHEY, CDR2 SMNVEV (reference sequence). The CDR3 consists of 15 residues. Trimming pared 0 bases from V and 2 bases from J, leaving 11 bases between.

The V and J genes are TRBV7-9 and TRBJ2-2; 9 bases are a match to TRBD1. The CDR3 has 15 amino acids. V lost 3 bases, J lost 5 bases, and 4 bases stayed unmatched. CDR1 is SEHNR, CDR2 FQNEAQ, per germline (reference sequence). The CDR3 DNA reads TGTGCCAGCAGCTTTGGGACAGGGAGAACCGGGGAGCTGTTTTTT. As protein: CASSFGTGRTGELFF. Full variable domain (outside the CDR3, taken from reference TRBV7-9 and TRBJ2-2): DTGVSQNPRHKITKRGQNVTFRCDPISEHNRLYWYRQTLGQGPEFLTYFQNEAQLEKSRLLSDRFSAERPKGSFSTLEIQRTEQGDSAMYLCASSFGTGRTGELFFGEGSRLTVL.

This clone came up a few times. The rearrangement joins TRBV7-8 to TRBJ1-4; TRBD1 matches 8 bases. With V trimmed by 4 bases and J by 4 bases, 2 bases remained unmatched. Germline CDR1 is SGHVS and CDR2 is FQNEAQ. CDR3 size: 14 residues. DNA for the CDR3: TGTGCCAGCAGCTACAGGGGGATTAATGAAAAACTGTTTTTT. Encoded protein: CASSYRGINEKLFF.

V gene TRBV30 combines with J gene TRBJ1-4; no clear D gene. Germline-derived CDR1 and CDR2 are GTSNPN and SVGIG (reference sequence). The CDR3 is made up of 13 amino acids. With 2 bases removed from V and 8 bases from J, the gap between germline ends came to 12 bases. The CDR3 region has the DNA TGTGCCTGGAGTCTCGGCCCCAAGGAAAAACTGTTTTTT. This sequence encodes CAWSLGPKEKLFF.

The rearrangement links TRBV19 to TRBJ1-2, with a possible D match to TRBD1 (5 bases). Germline CDR1 is LNHDA and CDR2 is SQIVND (reference sequence). Trimming shortened V by 5 bases and J by 0 bases, and 19 bases separated the two germline ends. The CDR3 is 17 amino acids. CDR3 in DNA: TGTGCCAGTAGTCCCCCCTGGTACCAAGGGGCTAACTATGGCTACACCTTC. It specifies CASSPPWYQGANYGYTF.

In DNA form, the CDR3 reads TGTGCCAGCAGTGCCGGGGGCTCCTACGAGCAGTACTTC. This codes for CASSAGGSYEQYF. This chain links TRBV27 with TRBJ2-5; D perhaps matches TRBD2 (6 bases). The J call is doubtful: the DNA matches TRBJ2-7 better. The V gene's germline CDR1 is MNHEY and CDR2 SMNVEV (reference sequence). The CDR3 has 13 residues.

The V and J genes are TRBV10-1 and TRBJ2-2; 13 positions match TRBD2. V dropped 3 bases and J dropped 0; count of bases not matched to a gene: 7. CDR1 is WNHNN, CDR2 SYGVQD, per germline (reference sequence). The CDR3 runs to 19 residues. CDR3 nucleotides: TGCGCCAGCAGTGATGTTACTAGCGGGAGGGAGCCGAACACCGGGGAGCTGTTTTTT. Its protein is CASSDVTSGREPNTGELFF.

The chain couples TRBV5-4 to TRBJ2-1; 11 bases match TRBD1. Germline CDR1 and CDR2: SGHNT and YYREEE (reference sequence). J lost 0 bases, V lost 4 bases, and 12 bases had no gene match. The CDR3 runs 19 residues. CDR3 protein: CASSQPGQGGIRSYNEQFF. CDR3 sequence (DNA): TGTGCCAGCAGCCAACCGGGACAGGGGGGGATACGCTCCTACAATGAGCAGTTCTTC.

This clone was detected once. The chain employs TRBV7-9 and TRBJ1-2, with D perhaps matching TRBD1 (6 bases). Deletions cut 0 bases from V and 8 bases from J, with 13 bases between. The CDR3 is 14 amino acids. The germline V gene has CDR1 SEHNR and CDR2 FQNEAQ (reference sequence). The CDR3 loop is CASSLAGSGEGYTF. CDR3 nucleotides: TGTGCCAGCAGCTTAGCGGGGTCAGGGGAGGGCTACACCTTC.

The chain employs TRBV10-3 and TRBJ2-7; no firm D call. The V gene lost 1 base and the J gene lost 7 bases, with 11 bases spanning the gap. The CDR3 is 13 residues long. Germline assignment: CDR1 ENHRY and CDR2 SYGVKD. CDR3 nucleotides: TGTGCCATCAGTGAGTTGGTGTCCCGAGAGCAGTACTTC. This encodes CAISELVSREQYF.

This chain joins TRBV27 and TRBJ2-1; the D gene is possibly TRBD2 (6 bases). The ends were cut back, 8 bases at V and 3 bases at J, with 11 bases in the middle. The V gene's germline CDR1 is MNHEY and CDR2 SMNVEV (reference sequence). The CDR3 is 13 residues long. The CDR3, as DNA: TGTGCCAGCCGAATCGGGAGCTACAATGAGCAGTTCTTC. Translation: CASRIGSYNEQFF.

This chain uses TRBV13 with TRBJ2-1; tentatively, D is TRBD2 (6 bases). V lost 5 bases and J 8 bases, leaving 19 bases between the germline ends. The CDR3 is 15 amino acids. The germline gives CDR1 PRHDT, CDR2 FYEKMQ (reference sequence). The CDR3: CASSPGLHPGDEQFF. DNA of the CDR3: TGTGCCAGCAGCCCGGGACTCCATCCGGGGGATGAGCAGTTCTTC.

The chain links TRBV13 to TRBJ2-7; 10 bases agree with TRBD2. CDR1 PRHDT and CDR2 FYEKMQ come from the germline V gene (reference sequence). Germline trimming cut 5 bases from V and 0 bases from J; bases unmatched to any gene: 4. The CDR3 is made up of 15 amino acids. CDR3: CASSPGLADSYEQYF. The CDR3 coding sequence is TGTGCCAGCAGCCCTGGACTAGCGGACTCCTACGAGCAGTACTTC.

The rearrangement uses TRBV7-9 and TRBJ2-5, with D uncertain. With the DNA end fitting TRBJ2-7 better, the J assignment may be wrong. Germline-derived CDR1 and CDR2 are SEHNR and FQNEAQ (reference sequence). CDR3 length: 12 amino acids. CDR3 amino acids: CASSLGVNEQYF. In DNA form, the CDR3 reads TGTGCCAGCAGCTTAGGGGTTAACGAGCAGTACTTC.

V usage is TRBV28 and J usage is TRBJ1-1; D not resolved. V shed 5 bases and J shed 2 bases, with 6 bases lying between them. From germline, CDR1 is MDHEN and CDR2 SYDVKM. The CDR3 length is 12 residues. CDR3 DNA sequence: TGTGCCAGCAGTGGCACCAACACTGAAGCTTTCTTT. It yields the protein CASSGTNTEAFF. The whole variable domain, remainder taken from reference TRBV28 and TRBJ1-1, is DVKVTQSSRYLVKRTGEKVFLECVQDMDHENMFWYRQDPGLGLRLIYFSYDVKMKEKGDIPEGYSVSREKKERFSLILESASTNQTSMYLCASSGTNTEAFFGQGTRLTVV.

The chain is built from TRBV4-1 and TRBJ2-7, with a weak D call TRBD2 (6 bases). With 1 base removed from V and 2 bases from J, the gap between germline ends came to 12 bases. The CDR3 extends over 15 amino acids. CDR1 is MGHRA and CDR2 is YSYEKL in the germline V gene. Here the CDR3 reads CASSQGDSGAYEQYF. CDR3 nucleotides: TGCGCCAGCAGCCAAGGTGATAGCGGAGCCTACGAGCAGTACTTC.

The V and J genes are TRBV2 and TRBJ1-4, with a tentative D call TRBD1 (5 bases). CDR3 length: 15 amino acids. Trimming pared 5 bases from V and 0 bases from J, leaving 10 bases between. In germline, CDR1 is SNHLY, CDR2 FYNNEI. CDR3 bases: TGTGCCAGCAGTTACCGGGGCACAACTAATGAAAAACTGTTTTTT. Residues: CASSYRGTTNEKLFF.

The genes are TRBV5-4 and TRBJ2-3; perhaps TRBD2 as D (6 bases). CDR3 length: 17 residues. Germline CDR1 is SGHNT and CDR2 is YYREEE (reference sequence). V shed 4 bases and J shed 0 bases, with 18 bases lying between them. This CDR3 is CASSPPFRETSTDTQYF. The CDR3 DNA sequence: TGTGCCAGCAGCCCCCCCTTCCGGGAGACTAGCACAGATACGCAGTATTTT.

This clone was seen just once. The gene calls are TRBV2 and TRBJ2-3; 9 bases are shared with TRBD2. J lost 5 bases, V lost 3 bases, and 6 bases had no gene match. The CDR3 is 15 residues long. Germline V gene data show CDR1 as SNHLY and CDR2 as FYNNEI. CDR3 sequence reads: CASSDQTSGRDTQYF. DNA of the CDR3: TGTGCCAGCAGTGACCAGACTAGCGGCAGAGATACGCAGTATTTT. The full variable domain, rest sourced from reference TRBV2 and TRBJ2-3, is EPEVTQTPSHQVTQMGQEVILRCVPISNHLYFYWYRQILGQKVEFLVSFYNNEISEKSEIFDDQFSVERPDGSNFTLKIRSTKLEDSAMYFCASSDQTSGRDTQYFGPGTRLTVL.

Only one count was recorded for this clone. The J gene is TRBJ1-1, the V gene TRBV5-6; perhaps TRBD1 as D (6 bases). CDR3 length equals 14 residues. The V end lost 3 bases, the J end lost 1 base, and 10 bases lay between the germline ends. Per the germline V gene, CDR1 is SGHDT and CDR2 is YYEEEE. CDR3 bases: TGTGCCAGCAGCTGGGGACACCCGAACACTGAAGCTTTCTTT. It encodes CASSWGHPNTEAFF.

The chain couples TRBV27 to TRBJ2-7; a possible D gene is TRBD2 (6 bases). The CDR3 has 13 residues. Germline V gene data show CDR1 as MNHEY and CDR2 as SMNVEV (reference sequence). Between the trimmed V and J ends, which lost 5 bases and 3 bases, there was a span of 11 bases. The CDR3 region is CASSQGEVYEQYF. Here the CDR3 DNA reads TGTGCCAGCAGTCAAGGGGAGGTCTACGAGCAGTACTTC.

This chain connects TRBV28 to TRBJ1-1; 7 positions match TRBD1. The CDR3 covers 15 residues. With V trimmed by 5 bases and J by 0 bases, 6 bases remained unmatched. Germline V gene sequence: CDR1 MDHEN, CDR2 SYDVKM. CDR3 region: CASSQDRALNTEAFF. The CDR3 region has the DNA TGTGCCAGCAGTCAAGACAGGGCCTTGAACACTGAAGCTTTCTTT. The full variable domain, completed using reference TRBV28 and TRBJ1-1, is DVKVTQSSRYLVKRTGEKVFLECVQDMDHENMFWYRQDPGLGLRLIYFSYDVKMKEKGDIPEGYSVSREKKERFSLILESASTNQTSMYLCASSQDRALNTEAFFGQGTRLTVV.

The rearrangement uses TRBV7-9 and TRBJ2-5; D possibly corresponds to TRBD1 (7 bases). V shed 1 base and J shed 5 bases, with 20 bases lying between them. The CDR3 is 17 amino acids. The V gene's germline CDR1 is SEHNR and CDR2 FQNEAQ (reference sequence). The chain's CDR3 is CASSLGAEGAISETQYF. The CDR3 nucleotides read TGTGCCAGCAGCTTAGGGGCGGAGGGGGCGATAAGCGAGACCCAGTACTTC.

This clone was counted once. J is TRBJ1-1 and V is TRBV6-1; a possible D gene is TRBD1 (6 bases). The CDR3 spans 16 residues. V gave up 2 bases and J gave up 1 base, with 14 bases separating them. CDR1 MNHNS and CDR2 SASEGT come from the germline V gene. The CDR3 DNA follows: TGTGCCAGCAGTGAATTGGGACAAGACTGGAACACTGAAGCTTTCTTT. As protein: CASSELGQDWNTEAFF.

The V and J genes are TRBV28 and TRBJ2-3, with 9 bases matching TRBD1. The CDR3 extends over 15 amino acids. V shed 5 bases, J shed 3 bases, and the junction held 6 bases outside the gene matches. Germline CDR1 reads MDHEN; CDR2 reads SYDVKM. For the CDR3, the DNA is TGTGCCAGCAGTCCCTCAGGACAGGGGACAGATACGCAGTATTTT. Protein sequence: CASSPSGQGTDTQYF.